This T cell receptor beta chain was obtained from a study of control samples from healthy donors and cancer patients. Assay: immunoSEQ multiplex PCR; the TCRdb copy retains only in-frame clones and omits some. The table has roughly 170,000 clones, almost 90% seen once; the top ten hold around 5%. V dropped 1 base and J dropped 7 bases, with 10 bases sitting between them. Germline V CDR1 and CDR2: SGHAT, FQNNGV. CDR3 length: 13 amino acids. The TCR sequence derives from a woman in her twenties or thirties in good health. J is TRBJ1-1 and V is TRBV11-2; D is unresolved. Sequencing was performed on blood. Here the CDR3 reads CASSLGTDFEAFF. Written as DNA, the CDR3 is TGTGCCAGCAGCTTAGGGACGGATTTTGAAGCTTTCTTT.